One T cell receptor beta chain is described in this entry. The same CDR3 arises from other DNA sequences in this sample as well. The germline gives CDR1 SGHTA, CDR2 FQGTGA. The trim removed 5 bases at V and 2 bases at J, leaving 5 bases unmatched. This CDR3 has 15 amino acids. This entry is derived from a study of blood T cell repertoires in COVID-19. Across the study: Sample material is recorded as cDNA or gDNA derived from T cells, B-cell-depleted T cells, or PBMCs.

Original analysis: Reference gene primer amplification gave estimated nucleated cell counts. Produced via immunoSEQ multiplex PCR; TCRdb's table is partial and in-frame only. That table supplies the V and J calls and clone size; D and trimming were determined from the DNA. Of some 460,000 clones listed, about 85% are singletons. The chain joins TRBV7-3 to TRBJ2-1; 8 bases line up with TRBD1. The sequence was collected from a woman aged 18-29 years who had recovered from COVID-19. The sample taken for sequencing was PBMCs or T cells enriched from blood (not recorded which). As DNA, the CDR3 is TGTGCCAGCAGCCCAGCAGGGGGCCCCTACAATGAGCAGTTCTTC. It codes for CASSPAGGPYNEQFF.